This passage covers 24 T cell receptor beta chains from one sample sequenced in a study of T cell responses to AZD1222 COVID-19 vaccine. Assay: immunoSEQ multiplex PCR; the TCRdb copy retains only in-frame clones and omits some. The repertoire holds under 130,000 clones, with 91% as singletons. Sample: peripheral blood, taken on day 0 of AZD1222 vaccination. These receptors all come from an adult in good health.

The chain is built from TRBV5-1 and TRBJ1-6, with a possible D match to TRBD1 (6 bases). The germline gives CDR1 SGHRS, CDR2 YFSETQ. V was trimmed by 4 bases and J by 6 bases, leaving 26 bases between them. This CDR3 contains 19 residues. CDR3 loop: CASSGTGYYSEFPNSPLHF. CDR3 in DNA: TGCGCCAGCAGCGGCACAGGGTACTACTCCGAATTTCCTAATTCACCCCTCCACTTT.

This clone was seen only a few times. The chain has TRBV11-2 and TRBJ2-7; 11 positions agree with TRBD1. V lost 1 base, J lost 6 bases, and 8 bases stayed unmatched. CDR3 size: 16 residues. Germline assignment: CDR1 SGHAT and CDR2 FQNNGV. CDR3 nucleotide sequence: TGTGCCAGCAGCTTAGGTCTGGACAGGGGGCCGAGCGAGCAGTACTTC. As protein: CASSLGLDRGPSEQYF.

This chain connects TRBV28 to TRBJ2-1; no definite D call. Germline assignment: CDR1 MDHEN and CDR2 SYDVKM. The CDR3 runs to 14 residues. The ends were cut back, 10 bases at V and 1 base at J, with 14 bases in the middle. CDR3 residues: CATREATSYNEQFF. The CDR3 DNA follows: TGTGCCACCCGAGAGGCAACATCCTACAATGAGCAGTTCTTC.

This chain links TRBV28 with TRBJ2-7, with a weak D call TRBD1 (6 bases). Germline V lookup: CDR1 MDHEN, CDR2 SYDVKM. There are 13 residues in the CDR3. Trimming took off 8 bases at V and 4 bases at J, with 15 bases between the two ends. CDR3 residues: CASGPTGPYEQYF. For the CDR3, the DNA is TGTGCCAGCGGTCCGACAGGCCCTTACGAGCAGTACTTC.

The V call is TRBV5-1, the J call TRBJ2-1, with TRBD1 matching 10 bases. Germline CDR1 reads SGHRS; CDR2 reads YFSETQ. With V trimmed by 7 bases and J by 7 bases, 11 bases remained unmatched. The CDR3 extends over 15 amino acids. CDR3 in DNA: TGCGCCAGCGAAGTAGGGACAGGGGTTATGAATGAGCAGTTCTTC. This gives the protein CASEVGTGVMNEQFF. The full variable domain, in which reference TRBV5-1 and TRBJ2-1 provide the parts outside the CDR3, is KAGVTQTPRYLIKTRGQQVTLSCSPISGHRSVSWYQQTPGQGLQFLFEYFSETQRNKGNFPGRFSGRQFSNSRSEMNVSTLELGDSALYLCASEVGTGVMNEQFFGPGTRLTVL.

The V call is TRBV6-5, the J call TRBJ1-1; D gene uncertain. Trimming removed 6 bases at V and 4 bases at J, with 12 bases between. Germline V lookup: CDR1 MNHEY, CDR2 SVGAGI. The CDR3 has 13 amino acids. This chain's CDR3 is CASSRRRVTEAFF. The DNA for the CDR3 is TGTGCCAGCAGCCGCCGGAGGGTCACTGAAGCTTTCTTT.

CDR3 coding DNA: TGTGCCAGTAGTATGCAGGGACTAAATTCACCCCTCCACTTT. Amino acid sequence: CASSMQGLNSPLHF. The rearrangement links TRBV19 to TRBJ1-6, with D maybe TRBD1 (5 bases). Germline values: CDR1 LNHDA, CDR2 SQIVND (reference sequence). The CDR3 sequence is 14 residues long. V lost 3 bases and J lost 7, with 10 bases in between.

This clone was observed a single time. This rearrangement joins TRBV19 to TRBJ2-4; D call uncertain. V was clipped by 7 bases and J by 0 bases, with 16 bases between them. CDR1 is LNHDA, CDR2 SQIVND, per germline (reference sequence). The CDR3 spans 16 residues. CDR3 in DNA: TGTGCCAGTACCGACGTACAACCCCTAGCCAAAAACATTCAGTACTTC. Residues: CASTDVQPLAKNIQYF.

The rearrangement uses TRBV5-1 and TRBJ2-7, with no clear D. Germline CDR1 SGHRS, CDR2 YFSETQ. Trimming pared 5 bases from V and 1 base from J, leaving 16 bases between. This CDR3 contains 15 residues. Written as DNA, the CDR3 is TGCGCCAGCAGGCTACTGATGGACGCTTCCTACGAGCAGTACTTC. Protein: CASRLLMDASYEQYF.

This clone is a singleton in its sample. The gene calls are TRBV27 and TRBJ2-1; 15 bases are shared with TRBD2. The length of the CDR3 is 17 residues. Germline values: CDR1 MNHEY, CDR2 SMNVEV (reference sequence). Losses at the gene ends were 5 bases for V and 9 bases for J; bases not matched to a gene: 11. The CDR3 DNA reads TGTGCCAGCAGTCTGACGTGGGGACTAGCGGGAGGTAGTGAGCAGTTCTTC. Residues: CASSLTWGLAGGSEQFF.

The V gene is TRBV5-1, the J gene TRBJ2-2; a possible D gene is TRBD2 (6 bases). The germline V gene encodes CDR1 SGHRS and CDR2 YFSETQ. The CDR3 length is 13 residues. V was cut by 4 bases and J by 5 bases, with 9 bases left in between. In DNA, the CDR3 is TGCGCCAGCAGCGGGACTGTGACCGGGGAGCTGTTTTTT. Protein sequence: CASSGTVTGELFF.

This chain uses TRBV3-1 (or the pseudogene TRBV3-2) with TRBJ2-1; 12 bases are shared with TRBD2. Unmatched junction bases numbered 3, after V lost 5 bases and J lost 7 bases. The CDR3 totals 14 residues. The germline CDR1 and CDR2 sequences are LGHDT and YNNKEL (reference sequence). CDR3 sequence (DNA): TGTGCCAGCAGCTACCTAGCGGGGGGGAATGAGCAGTTCTTC. It translates to CASSYLAGGNEQFF.

This clone was counted once. The chain links TRBV14 to TRBJ1-2; D uncertain. Germline lookup yields CDR1 SGHDN and CDR2 FVKESK. The CDR3 contains 14 residues. V was trimmed by 2 bases and J by 3 bases, leaving 10 bases between them. The CDR3 region is CASSQFGRHYGYTF. The DNA of the CDR3 is TGTGCCAGCAGCCAATTCGGAAGACACTATGGCTACACCTTC.

The chain couples TRBV18 to TRBJ2-3; D not resolved. CDR3 length: 12 residues. Trimming took 3 bases from V and 2 from J, leaving 3 bases between them. Germline CDR1 reads KGHSH; CDR2 reads LQKENI. In DNA, the CDR3 is TGTGCCAGCTCACCTGCCACAGATACGCAGTATTTT. This gives the protein CASSPATDTQYF.

The chain employs TRBV28 and TRBJ1-2; 9 nucleotides align to TRBD1. The germline V gene has CDR1 MDHEN and CDR2 SYDVKM. The CDR3 runs to 19 residues. The V and J ends lost 6 bases and 3 bases, in that order; junction bases with no gene match: 20. CDR3 DNA: TGTGCCAGCAGCTCCTACAGAACTTGGACAGGGGTGAAAGACTATGGCTACACCTTC. It codes for CASSSYRTWTGVKDYGYTF.

The chain joins TRBV18 to TRBJ2-1; D call uncertain. The V end lost 1 base, the J end lost 3 bases, and 10 bases lay between the germline ends. This CDR3 is 15 amino acids long. Germline values: CDR1 KGHSH, CDR2 LQKENI. The CDR3 bases are TGTGCCAGCTCACCACAACTGGATATCTACAATGAGCAGTTCTTC. It yields the protein CASSPQLDIYNEQFF. Drawing the rest from reference TRBV18 and TRBJ2-1, the complete variable domain is NAGVMQNPRHLVRRRGQEARLRCSPMKGHSHVYWYRQLPEEGLKFMVYLQKENIIDESGMPKERFSAEFPKEGPSILRIQQVVRGDSAAYFCASSPQLDIYNEQFFGPGTRLTVL.

The chain uses TRBV5-6 and TRBJ2-2, with 10 positions matching TRBD2. With V trimmed by 2 bases and J by 6 bases, 4 bases remained unmatched. Germline V CDR1 and CDR2: SGHDT, YYEEEE. This CDR3 contains 15 residues. CDR3 bases: TGTGCCAGCAGCTTAGCGGGAGGGCTGGCCGGGGAGCTGTTTTTT. This sequence encodes CASSLAGGLAGELFF.

V usage is TRBV28 and J usage is TRBJ1-5; D uncertain. The V end was cut by 3 bases, the J end by 3 bases, with 6 bases between. Germline loops: CDR1 MDHEN, CDR2 SYDVKM. The CDR3 runs to 13 residues. The CDR3 nucleotides are TGTGCCAGCAGTTTTTATGTCAATCAGCCCCAGCATTTT. Protein product: CASSFYVNQPQHF.

The chain recombines TRBV4-1 with TRBJ2-1, with 8 bases lining up with TRBD2. Germline trimming cut 0 bases from V and 12 bases from J; bases unmatched to any gene: 7. Germline V gene sequence: CDR1 MGHRA, CDR2 YSYEKL. The CDR3 extends over 14 amino acids. CDR3 DNA sequence: TGCGCCAGCAGCCAAGATAAGGGAAGCGGGAGGCAGTTCTTC. Translation gives CASSQDKGSGRQFF.

The chain recombines TRBV30 with TRBJ1-2; a possible D gene is TRBD1 (6 bases). V was pared by 6 bases and J by 2 bases, with 13 bases between. The CDR3 contains 13 residues. CDR1 is GTSNPN, CDR2 SVGIG, per germline (reference sequence). CDR3 loop: CACITTGNYGYTF. The CDR3 DNA reads as TGTGCCTGCATTACCACAGGGAACTATGGCTACACCTTC.

In this sample, this clone turned up a few times. The chain employs TRBV7-6 and TRBJ1-1, with 7 bases aligning to TRBD1. Looked up from germline, CDR1 is SGHVS and CDR2 is FNYEAQ. J lost 7 bases, V lost 0 bases, and 2 bases had no gene match. This CDR3 spans 13 amino acids. The CDR3 sequence: CASSLAQGSEAFF. CDR3 coding DNA: TGTGCCAGCAGCTTAGCACAGGGGAGTGAAGCTTTCTTT.

As concerns this clone: Compared with germline, one end of the junction differs, possibly owing to a read error. The V call is TRBV30, the J call TRBJ2-7; D call uncertain. The CDR3 extends over 12 amino acids. Per germline, CDR1 GTSNPN and CDR2 SVGIG (reference sequence). Written as DNA, the CDR3 is TGTGCCTGGAGTTTGTTCTCCCACGAGCAGTACTTC. Its protein product is CAWSLFSHEQYF.

This chain uses TRBV5-4 with TRBJ2-5; 11 bases agree with TRBD1. V lost 2 bases, J lost 5 bases, and 5 bases stayed unmatched. From germline, CDR1 is SGHNT and CDR2 YYREEE (reference sequence). The CDR3 runs to 15 residues. CDR3 nucleotides: TGTGCCAGCAGCTTAGGACAGGGGGCCAGGGAGACCCAGTACTTC. Its protein is CASSLGQGARETQYF.

V is TRBV7-2 and J is TRBJ2-7, with no clear D. CDR3 length: 11 residues. CDR1 SGHTA and CDR2 FQGNSA come from the germline V gene. The V end lost 2 bases, the J end lost 3 bases, and 2 bases lay between the germline ends. The CDR3 here is CASSLHYEQYF. The CDR3 DNA sequence: TGTGCCAGCAGCTTACACTACGAGCAGTACTTC.